This TCR beta chain is drawn from a study of T cell responses to AZD1222 COVID-19 vaccine. Whole-study findings and limits: There were vaccine-associated CD4 TCRs across spike, dominant at 160-218 and 743-854.

This clone was recorded once. Its antigen is unidentified. Trimming took 6 bases from V and 8 from J, leaving 16 bases between them. The CDR3 is 13 amino acids. CDR1 LNHDA and CDR2 SQIVND come from the germline V gene (reference sequence). Here immunoSEQ multiplex PCR was the method, and the copy in TCRdb shows in-frame clones only, minus some. Counted here are under 150,000 clones, around 94% occurring once; the ten biggest clones make up approximately 9%. This chain connects TRBV19 to TRBJ1-2; D is undetermined. The source is an adult who received the AZD1222 COVID-19 vaccine. The sequenced sample was peripheral blood, obtained 28 days after the second AZD1222 dose. CDR3 sequence reads: CASSPGARGGYTF. The CDR3 DNA sequence: TGTGCCAGTAGCCCGGGAGCCCGAGGAGGCTACACCTTC.